These 4 T cell receptor beta chains came from one sample sequenced in a study of CXCR3-negative and CXCR3-positive naive CD8 T cells. Study results and caveats: A higher hydrophobicity marked the TRB CDR3s of CXCR3-positive naive cells versus CXCR3-negative naive cells.

These TCRs' antigens remain unknown. cDNA libraries for TRB were generated by 5' RACE incorporating UMI labels. One entry per CDR3 protein, without DNA, is what TCRdb gives after re-calling the 5' RACE reads. The sample is made up of roughly 61,000 distinct CDR3 sequences, and the top ten hold less than 0.65% of it. The source material was naive CXCR3+ CD8+ T cells from blood. Documented subset: CD45RO-CCR7+CD27+CD95- naive CD8+ T cells expressing CXCR3 (TNR3+). These receptors originate from a human donor in good health. Some clones in this sample may be carry-over from other donors' samples.

The chain uses TRBV3-1 and TRBJ2-7; TCRdb names TRBD2, which stays unverified in the absence of DNA. There are 15 residues in the CDR3. Germline assignment: CDR1 LGHDT and CDR2 YNNKEL (reference sequence). Here the CDR3 reads CASSPDSKYPYEQYF.

This chain joins TRBV5-1 and TRBJ1-3. Germline-derived CDR1 and CDR2 are SGHRS and YFSETQ. The CDR3 loop spans 13 amino acids. The CDR3 sequence is CASSLEGGLDIYF.

The chain carries TRBV4-3 and TRBJ2-7; there is no DNA to check the TCRdb D call of TRBD2. The CDR3 is 15 amino acids. Germline V gene sequence: CDR1 LGHNA, CDR2 YSLEER. CDR3: CASSQEKGSSYEQYF.

V and J are TRBV3-1 and TRBJ2-1; the D call from TCRdb, TRBD2, cannot be confirmed without DNA. From germline, CDR1 is LGHDT and CDR2 YNNKEL (reference sequence). The CDR3 is 17 residues long. CDR3 sequence reads: CASSQDFAGGIIDEQFF.